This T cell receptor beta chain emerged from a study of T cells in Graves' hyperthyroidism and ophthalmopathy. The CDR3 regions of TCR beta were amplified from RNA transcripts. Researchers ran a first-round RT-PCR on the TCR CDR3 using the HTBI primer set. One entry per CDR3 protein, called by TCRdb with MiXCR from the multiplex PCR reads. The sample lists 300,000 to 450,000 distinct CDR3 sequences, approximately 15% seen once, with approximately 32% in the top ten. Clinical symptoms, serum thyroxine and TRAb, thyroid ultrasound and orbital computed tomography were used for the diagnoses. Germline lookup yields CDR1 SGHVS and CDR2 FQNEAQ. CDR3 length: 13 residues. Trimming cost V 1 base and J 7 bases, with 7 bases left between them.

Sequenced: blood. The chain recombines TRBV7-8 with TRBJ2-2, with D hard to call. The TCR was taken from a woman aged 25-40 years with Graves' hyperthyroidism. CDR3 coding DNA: TGTGCCAGCAGCTTAGGATTAAGCGGGGAGCTGTTTTTT. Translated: CASSLGLSGELFF.